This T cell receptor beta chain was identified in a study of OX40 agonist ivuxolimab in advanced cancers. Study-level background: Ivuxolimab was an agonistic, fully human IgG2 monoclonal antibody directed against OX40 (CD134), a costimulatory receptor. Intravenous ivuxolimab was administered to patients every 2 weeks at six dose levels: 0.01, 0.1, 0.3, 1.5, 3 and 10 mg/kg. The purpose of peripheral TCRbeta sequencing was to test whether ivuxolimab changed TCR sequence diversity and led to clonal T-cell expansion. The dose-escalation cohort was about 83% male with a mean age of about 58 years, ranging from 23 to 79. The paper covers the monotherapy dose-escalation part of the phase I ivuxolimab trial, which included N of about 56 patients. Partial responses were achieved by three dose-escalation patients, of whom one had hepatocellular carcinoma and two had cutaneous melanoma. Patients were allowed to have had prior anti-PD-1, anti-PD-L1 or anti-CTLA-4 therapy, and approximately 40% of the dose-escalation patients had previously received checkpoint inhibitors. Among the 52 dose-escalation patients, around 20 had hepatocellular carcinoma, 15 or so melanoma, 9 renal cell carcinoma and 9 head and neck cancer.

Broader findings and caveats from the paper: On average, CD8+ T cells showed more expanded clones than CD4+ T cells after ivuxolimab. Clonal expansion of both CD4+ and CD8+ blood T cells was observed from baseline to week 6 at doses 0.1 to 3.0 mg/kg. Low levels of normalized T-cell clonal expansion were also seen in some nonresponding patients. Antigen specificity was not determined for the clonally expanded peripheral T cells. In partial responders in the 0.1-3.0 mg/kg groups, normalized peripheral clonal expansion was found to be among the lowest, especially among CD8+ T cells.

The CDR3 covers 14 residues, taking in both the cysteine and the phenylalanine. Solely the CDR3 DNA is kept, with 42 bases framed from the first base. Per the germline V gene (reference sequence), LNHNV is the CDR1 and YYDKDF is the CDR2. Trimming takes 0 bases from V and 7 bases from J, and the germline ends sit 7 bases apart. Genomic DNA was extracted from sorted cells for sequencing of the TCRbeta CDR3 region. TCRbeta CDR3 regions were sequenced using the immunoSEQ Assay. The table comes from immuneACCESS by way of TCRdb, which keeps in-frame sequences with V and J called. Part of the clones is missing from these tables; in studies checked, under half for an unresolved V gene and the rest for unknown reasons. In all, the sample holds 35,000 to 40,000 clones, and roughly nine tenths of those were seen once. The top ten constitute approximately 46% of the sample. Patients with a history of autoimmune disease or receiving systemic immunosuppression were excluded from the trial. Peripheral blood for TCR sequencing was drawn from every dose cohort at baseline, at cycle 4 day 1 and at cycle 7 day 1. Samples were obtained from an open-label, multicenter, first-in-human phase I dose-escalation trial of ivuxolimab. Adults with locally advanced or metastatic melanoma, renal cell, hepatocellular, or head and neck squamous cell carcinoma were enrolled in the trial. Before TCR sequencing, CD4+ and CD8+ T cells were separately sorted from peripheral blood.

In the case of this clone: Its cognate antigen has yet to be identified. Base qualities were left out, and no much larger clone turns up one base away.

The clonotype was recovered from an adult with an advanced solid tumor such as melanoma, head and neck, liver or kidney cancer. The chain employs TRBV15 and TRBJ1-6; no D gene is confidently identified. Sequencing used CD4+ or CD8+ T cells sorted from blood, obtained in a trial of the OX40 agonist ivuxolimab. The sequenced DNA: TGTGCCACCAGCAGAGAAGATCTGAATTCACCCCTCCACTTT. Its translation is CATSREDLNSPLHF.